These 27 T cell receptor beta chains share one sample of origin, sequenced in a study of cytomegalovirus exposure and HLA in healthy donors. 13 Jbeta primers and 60 Vbeta primers were used for the PCR. Using immunoSEQ multiplex PCR, the repertoire was profiled, and TCRdb retains in-frame clones only, with some absent. This sample's clone table lists about 160,000 clones. The specimen sequenced was PBMCs. The receptor source for this set is a woman aged 60-75 years in good health and CMV-seronegative.

The chain uses TRBV27 and TRBJ1-1; maybe TRBD1 (6 bases). Trimming pared 3 bases from V and 4 bases from J, leaving 12 bases between. CDR1 MNHEY and CDR2 SMNVEV come from the germline V gene (reference sequence). The CDR3 extends over 14 amino acids. CDR3 amino acids: CASSFGGPGTEAFF. CDR3 sequence (DNA): TGTGCCAGCAGTTTCGGGGGGCCGGGCACTGAAGCTTTCTTT.

The chain uses TRBV30 and TRBJ1-1, with a tentative D call TRBD1 (5 bases). This CDR3 has 15 residues. With 7 bases removed from V and 3 bases from J, the gap between germline ends came to 21 bases. Per germline, CDR1 GTSNPN and CDR2 SVGIG (reference sequence). CDR3 in amino acids: CASAGPPRGYTEAFF. CDR3 sequence (DNA): TGTGCCTCCGCCGGGCCGCCCCGGGGGTACACTGAAGCTTTCTTT. The whole variable domain, filled in from reference TRBV30 and TRBJ1-1, reads SQTIHQWPATLVQPVGSPLSLECTVEGTSNPNLYWYRQAAGRGLQLLFYSVGIGQISSEVPQNLSASRPQDRQFILSSKKLLLSDSGFYLCASAGPPRGYTEAFFGQGTRLTVV.

The chain links TRBV5-1 to TRBJ2-2; 8 bases match TRBD2. Trimming removed 8 bases from V and 6 bases from J; junction bases left unmatched: 9. CDR1 is SGHRS, CDR2 YFSETQ, per germline. The CDR3 sequence is 14 residues long. The CDR3 loop reads CASETGTRAGELFF. The CDR3 nucleotides read TGCGCCAGTGAGACCGGGACTAGGGCCGGGGAGCTGTTTTTT. The whole variable domain, filled in from reference TRBV5-1 and TRBJ2-2, reads KAGVTQTPRYLIKTRGQQVTLSCSPISGHRSVSWYQQTPGQGLQFLFEYFSETQRNKGNFPGRFSGRQFSNSRSEMNVSTLELGDSALYLCASETGTRAGELFFGEGSRLTVL.

The V gene is TRBV28, the J gene TRBJ1-2; a possible D gene is TRBD1 (5 bases). Germline V gene data show CDR1 as MDHEN and CDR2 as SYDVKM. The CDR3 has 13 amino acids. Trimming took off 7 bases at V and 8 bases at J, with 17 bases between the two ends. CDR3 sequence: CASTLTGGKGYTF. The CDR3 DNA reads as TGTGCCAGCACCCTCACAGGTGGGAAGGGCTACACCTTC.

The chain recombines TRBV5-1 with TRBJ2-1; D not resolved. Germline-derived CDR1 and CDR2 are SGHRS and YFSETQ. The length of the CDR3 is 14 residues. Trimming removed 0 bases from V and 2 bases from J, with 6 bases in between. CDR3 nucleotide sequence: TGCGCCAGCAGCTTGGGGGCCCCCTACAATGAGCAGTTCTTC. It codes for CASSLGAPYNEQFF.

CDR3 loop: CASSQGHGGETQYF. DNA for the CDR3: TGTGCCAGCAGCCAAGGGCATGGTGGAGAGACCCAGTACTTC. This chain joins TRBV4-2 and TRBJ2-5; no definite D call. This CDR3 comprises 14 residues. The V end was cut by 1 base, the J end by 4 bases, with 10 bases between. Germline loops: CDR1 LGHNA, CDR2 YNFKEQ.

V usage is TRBV30 and J usage is TRBJ2-7, with 11 bases aligning to TRBD1. Germline V lookup: CDR1 GTSNPN, CDR2 SVGIG (reference sequence). The CDR3 covers 13 residues. The V and J ends lost 8 bases and 7 bases, in that order; junction bases with no gene match: 10. CDR3 coding DNA: TGTGCCCACGGGACAGGGGGTCCCAGGGAGCAGTACTTC. It translates to CAHGTGGPREQYF. Variable domain in full (rest from reference TRBV30 and TRBJ2-7): SQTIHQWPATLVQPVGSPLSLECTVEGTSNPNLYWYRQAAGRGLQLLFYSVGIGQISSEVPQNLSASRPQDRQFILSSKKLLLSDSGFYLCAHGTGGPREQYFGPGTRLTVT.

The chain couples TRBV9 to TRBJ2-1; 8 positions match TRBD1. Germline V gene data show CDR1 as SGDLS and CDR2 as YYNGEE. Trimming took 4 bases from V and 9 from J; bases not matched to a gene: 9. This CDR3 has 14 residues. CDR3 protein: CASSTGQGVGEQFF. CDR3 coding DNA: TGTGCCAGCAGCACAGGACAGGGTGTGGGTGAGCAGTTCTTC.

V and J are TRBV6-1 and TRBJ1-5; D is perhaps TRBD1 (5 bases). Germline CDR1 is MNHNS and CDR2 is SASEGT. This CDR3 contains 14 residues. V was trimmed by 6 bases and J by 3 bases, leaving 12 bases between them. The chain's CDR3 is CASSITGPNQPQHF. In DNA, the CDR3 is TGTGCCAGCAGCATAACAGGCCCCAATCAGCCCCAGCATTTT.

The chain employs TRBV6-5 and TRBJ2-5; the D gene is possibly TRBD2 (5 bases). CDR3 size: 16 residues. Looked up from germline, CDR1 is MNHEY and CDR2 is SVGAGI. V shed 0 bases and J shed 5 bases, with 16 bases lying between them. CDR3 sequence (DNA): TGTGCCAGCAGTTACTCTCCCCCCTCGGAGGTGGAGACCCAGTACTTC. Residues: CASSYSPPSEVETQYF.

V and J are TRBV10-3 and TRBJ2-1; D is possibly TRBD2 (6 bases). V gave up 8 bases and J gave up 0 bases, with 8 bases separating them. This CDR3 has 13 residues. In germline, CDR1 is ENHRY, CDR2 SYGVKD. CDR3 protein: CAIGGNSYNEQFF. The CDR3 DNA is TGTGCCATCGGCGGGAACTCCTACAATGAGCAGTTCTTC.

This chain connects TRBV4-1 to TRBJ2-3, with D possibly matching TRBD2 (6 bases). CDR1 is MGHRA and CDR2 is YSYEKL in the germline V gene. V was cut by 1 base and J by 7 bases, with 15 bases left in between. The CDR3 is 15 residues long. The CDR3 DNA sequence: TGCGCCAGCAGCCAAGTGGGGGACTTGCTAAATACGCAGTATTTT. Protein: CASSQVGDLLNTQYF.

V usage is TRBV7-8 and J usage is TRBJ1-2; D remains unclear. V shed 4 bases and J shed 8 bases, with 11 bases lying between them. The CDR3 length is 12 residues. Germline CDR1 is SGHVS and CDR2 is FQNEAQ. The CDR3 protein is CASSSNLVGYTF. CDR3 DNA: TGTGCCAGCAGCTCTAACCTAGTGGGCTACACCTTC.

V usage is TRBV6-5 and J usage is TRBJ1-2; D not resolved. CDR3 length: 14 residues. Trimming stripped 0 bases from V and 8 bases from J, with 13 bases between. Germline values: CDR1 MNHEY, CDR2 SVGAGI. CDR3 protein: CASSYSQWAQGYTF. For the CDR3, the DNA is TGTGCCAGCAGTTACTCGCAGTGGGCGCAGGGCTACACCTTC.

This sequence joins TRBV7-2 and TRBJ2-7; the match to TRBD2 covers 9 bases. The CDR3 has 15 residues. Germline values: CDR1 SGHTA, CDR2 FQGNSA. V shed 4 bases and J 2 bases; nucleotides not matched to a gene: 6. The CDR3 sequence is CASSSFSGSAYEQYF. The CDR3 DNA reads as TGTGCCAGCAGCTCCTTTAGCGGGAGTGCCTACGAGCAGTACTTC. The entire variable domain, with the rest obtained from reference TRBV7-2 and TRBJ2-7, is as follows: GAGVSQSPSNKVTEKGKDVELRCDPISGHTALYWYRQSLGQGLEFLIYFQGNSAPDKSGLPSDRFSAERTGGSVSTLTIQRTQQEDSAVYLCASSSFSGSAYEQYFGPGTRLTVT.

The chain uses TRBV19 and TRBJ1-1; 7 bases map to TRBD1. Germline-derived CDR1 and CDR2 are LNHDA and SQIVND (reference sequence). V lost 1 base and J lost 5; bases outside the gene matches: 4. The CDR3 is made up of 14 amino acids. As DNA, the CDR3 is TGTGCCAGTAGTATAGCGACAGGGCGAACTGAAGCTTTCTTT. The encoded protein is CASSIATGRTEAFF.

V gene TRBV5-5 combines with J gene TRBJ1-2; maybe TRBD1 (5 bases). Deletions cut 2 bases from V and 1 base from J, with 9 bases between. CDR1 and CDR2 (germline): SGHKS, YYEKEE (reference sequence). CDR3 length: 14 amino acids. In DNA, the CDR3 is TGTGCCAGCAGCTTAACAGGCGGTAACTATGGCTACACCTTC. This encodes CASSLTGGNYGYTF.

The chain links TRBV19 to TRBJ2-1; the D gene is possibly TRBD2 (6 bases). The CDR3 runs 17 residues. Deletions cut 4 bases from V and 4 bases from J, with 20 bases between. Looked up from germline, CDR1 is LNHDA and CDR2 is SQIVND (reference sequence). The CDR3 loop reads CASSRRGNSFKYNEQFF. For the CDR3, the DNA is TGTGCCAGTAGTAGGAGGGGAAACTCTTTTAAGTACAATGAGCAGTTCTTC.

The chain links TRBV13 to TRBJ2-3; D may be TRBD1 (6 bases). CDR3 length equals 15 residues. Trimming took 4 bases from V and 1 from J, leaving 12 bases between them. The V gene's germline CDR1 is PRHDT and CDR2 FYEKMQ (reference sequence). This chain's CDR3 is CASSSTGRGTDTQYF. The CDR3 DNA reads as TGTGCCAGCAGCTCTACAGGGCGAGGCACAGATACGCAGTATTTT.

V usage is TRBV7-7 and J usage is TRBJ2-1; 8 positions match TRBD2. The CDR3 length is 18 residues. Germline values: CDR1 SSHAT, CDR2 FNYEAQ (reference sequence). V shed 5 bases, J shed 0 bases, and the junction held 12 bases outside the gene matches. DNA of the CDR3: TGTGCCAGCAGCCCTAGGGCCCAGCGGGGGAGCTCCTACAATGAGCAGTTCTTC. This encodes CASSPRAQRGSSYNEQFF.

The CDR3 sequence: CASSLGGEYNSPLHF. DNA of the CDR3: TGTGCCAGCAGCTTGGGGGGAGAATATAATTCACCCCTCCACTTT. This chain connects TRBV5-4 to TRBJ1-6; unclear D gene. Trimming pared 0 bases from V and 4 bases from J, leaving 8 bases between. Looked up from germline, CDR1 is SGHNT and CDR2 is YYREEE (reference sequence). This CDR3 has 15 amino acids.

The J gene is TRBJ2-1, the V gene TRBV5-1; 8 bases are a match to TRBD1. The trim removed 2 bases at V and 0 bases at J, leaving 1 base unmatched. CDR3 length equals 15 residues. In germline, CDR1 is SGHRS, CDR2 YFSETQ. CDR3 sequence reads: CASSFTGGSYNEQFF. CDR3 nucleotides: TGCGCCAGCAGCTTCACAGGGGGCTCCTACAATGAGCAGTTCTTC.

The CDR3 loop reads CASSRTGCGKNTEAFF. The CDR3 nucleotides read TGTGCCAGCAGCAGGACAGGGTGTGGTAAGAACACTGAAGCTTTCTTT. V is TRBV21-1 and J is TRBJ1-1; the table calls TRBD1, which could not be checked here. TRBV21-1 counts as a pseudogene. CDR3 size: 16 residues.

This chain uses TRBV9 with TRBJ2-1; a weak D match, TRBD2 (7 bases). The CDR3 runs to 16 residues. The germline V gene has CDR1 SGDLS and CDR2 YYNGEE. With 3 bases removed from V and 7 bases from J, the gap between germline ends came to 20 bases. The CDR3 DNA sequence: TGTGCCAGCAGCGGCAACAGGGTTTGGGAGGGAAATGAGCAGTTCTTC. Translation gives CASSGNRVWEGNEQFF. The complete variable domain, with remaining parts taken from reference TRBV9 and TRBJ2-1, reads DSGVTQTPKHLITATGQRVTLRCSPRSGDLSVYWYQQSLDQGLQFLIQYYNGEERAKGNILERFSAQQFPDLHSELNLSSLELGDSALYFCASSGNRVWEGNEQFFGPGTRLTVL.

This sequence joins TRBV9 and TRBJ2-3, with TRBD1 identical over 8 bases. The CDR3 consists of 15 residues. After removal of 4 bases from V and 5 bases from J, the junction contained 9 bases not matched to a gene. Germline CDR1 SGDLS, CDR2 YYNGEE. CDR3 bases: TGTGCCAGCAGCTTCCGGACAGGGACCGGAGATACGCAGTATTTT. Translated: CASSFRTGTGDTQYF.

The chain uses TRBV18 and TRBJ2-1; 11 nucleotides align to TRBD2. This CDR3 is 15 amino acids long. Germline values: CDR1 KGHSH, CDR2 LQKENI. Trimming cost V 3 bases and J 6 bases; bases outside gene matches: 4. The CDR3 here is CASSPGLADLNEQFF. Here the CDR3 DNA reads TGTGCCAGCTCACCGGGACTAGCGGACCTCAATGAGCAGTTCTTC.

This chain uses TRBV5-4 with TRBJ2-5, with 7 bases matching TRBD1. V gave up 4 bases and J gave up 1 base; unmatched junction bases: 10. CDR1 SGHNT and CDR2 YYREEE come from the germline V gene (reference sequence). The CDR3 consists of 16 residues. For the CDR3, the DNA is TGTGCCAGCAGCAGGGGGCCCCGAGCGAGCCAAGAGACCCAGTACTTC. This encodes CASSRGPRASQETQYF.